The clone carrying this T cell receptor beta chain appeared a few times. Its specificity is unknown. Recently diagnosed hyperthyroidism of less than 2 months' duration affected patients aged 18 to 65. The diagnostic basis comprised clinical symptoms, serum thyroxine and TRAb, thyroid ultrasound and orbital computed tomography. The source of the sample is a study of T cells in Graves' hyperthyroidism and ophthalmopathy. The wider study: At initial diagnosis, before any treatment had begun, peripheral blood was obtained.

This CDR3 comprises 15 residues. The V and J ends lost 4 bases and 1 base, in that order; junction bases with no gene match: 3. The germline CDR1 and CDR2 sequences are KGHDR and SFDVKD. Amplification yielded TCR beta CDR3 regions, with RNA transcripts as the source. TCR CDR3 regions were first amplified by RT-PCR with HTBI primers. TCRdb processed the multiplex PCR reads anew with MiXCR; each CDR3 protein has one entry. The data contain 550,000 to 800,000 distinct CDR3 sequences, about a sixth of them seen just once; the ten biggest clones take up over 7.5%. The study, taken as a whole, reports: Ophthalmopathy stood apart from stable hyperthyroidism in a 13 V-J model.

The clonotype was recovered from a man in his late teens or twenties with Graves' hyperthyroidism. What was sequenced was blood. The V and J genes are TRBV24-1 and TRBJ2-4, with 7 bases fitting TRBD1. This CDR3 reads CATSEGGFAKNIQYF. CDR3 nucleotides: TGTGCCACCAGTGAAGGGGGCTTTGCCAAAAACATTCAGTACTTC.